The clone carrying this TCR beta chain has a handful of counts. The target antigen is unknown. CDR3 length: 15 residues. Germline CDR1 is SGHNT and CDR2 is YYREEE (reference sequence). The V end lost 4 bases, the J end lost 2 bases, and 15 bases lay between the germline ends. A process of 5'RACE template switching, which added a universal primer site and UMIs, was used to make TCR cDNA. TCRdb passed the 5' RACE reads through MiXCR, listing each CDR3 protein once. The repertoire holds some 400,000 distinct CDR3 sequences, with roughly 6.1% as singletons. This sample is drawn from a study of T cells after yellow fever vaccination. Study-wide results and caveats: Clones from primary vaccination mostly reappeared after the booster (about 97% CD4, about 85% CD8). A weaker but faster secondary response was observed, peaking on day 5 versus 15.

Sequencing used PBMCs, obtained 5 days after the yellow fever booster vaccination. J is TRBJ1-1 and V is TRBV5-4; D not certain. This receptor was taken from a man aged 25-45 years who received the YFV17D yellow fever vaccine. The CDR3 protein is CASSPRSGFNTEAFF. CDR3 sequence (DNA): TGTGCCAGCAGCCCTCGGTCGGGTTTCAACACTGAAGCTTTCTTT.